These T cell receptor beta chains were read from a single sample in a study of T cell responses to AZD1222 COVID-19 vaccine. The data were produced by immunoSEQ multiplex PCR, yet TCRdb's version contains in-frame clones alone and is incomplete. The repertoire holds 130,000 to 150,000 clones, with roughly 94% as singletons. The sequencing here drew on peripheral blood, taken on day 0 of AZD1222 vaccination. The receptor set was obtained from an adult in good health. Both conserved end residues are part of each CDR3. A D gene is named only where the DNA matches it firmly. Size is stated for part of the rows, as once, few or many counts, or as a class when the clone is expanded.

abundance	v_gene	j_gene	d_gene	CDR3nt	CDR3aa
-	TRBV6-6	TRBJ2-7	TRBD2	TGTGCCAGCAGCCCCGGGGGGGAGGGAGAGCAGTACTTC	CASSPGGEGEQYF
-	TRBV6-1	TRBJ1-2	TRBD1	TGTGCCAGCAGTGATATCCGACAGGGCGGCTATGGCTACACCTTC	CASSDIRQGGYGYTF
-	TRBV6-5	TRBJ2-7	TRBD1	TGTGCCAGCAGACGAGGACAGGGGATCTACGAGCAGTACTTC	CASRRGQGIYEQYF
-	TRBV20-1	TRBJ2-1	TRBD2	TGCAGTGCTCGTGGACTAGCGGGGGCCTACAATGAGCAGTTCTTC	CSARGLAGAYNEQFF
-	TRBV5-1	TRBJ2-5	-	TGCGCCAGCAGCTTATACGATCCAGCACAAGAGACCCAGTACTTC	CASSLYDPAQETQYF
-	TRBV24-1	TRBJ1-2	-	TGTGCCACCCACGGAGGGGCGGGTGGAGGCTACACCTTC	CATHGGAGGGYTF
-	TRBV2	TRBJ1-5	-	TGTGCCAGCAGTGAAGCGAGGCAGGGGACCCAGCCCCAGCATTTT	CASSEARQGTQPQHF
-	TRBV7-8	TRBJ1-5	TRBD1	TGTGCCAGCAGCTATCAGACAGGGAGCAATCAGCCCCAGCATTTT	CASSYQTGSNQPQHF
-	TRBV2	TRBJ1-2	-	TGTGCCAGCCTACTAAGGGGGGCAGGGCAGTACTATGGCTACACCTTC	CASLLRGAGQYYGYTF
-	TRBV5-4	TRBJ1-2	TRBD1	TGTGCCAGCAGCACCGGGACAGGGGGCCCTACAGGCTATGGCTACACCTTC	CASSTGTGGPTGYGYTF
once	TRBV18	TRBJ1-4	-	TGTGCCAGCTCCACGGACACTTATGAAAAACTGTTTTTT	CASSTDTYEKLFF